Listed here are 24 T cell receptor beta chains from one sample, sequenced in a study of vaccination and CD4 T cells after COVID-19. Sequencing of cultured CD4+ T cell DNA used the Oncomine TCR Beta short-read assay. TCRdb called the PCR reads again in MiXCR, with one record for every CDR3 protein. The sample records some 13,000 distinct CDR3 sequences, about a third being singletons. The treatment was: approximately 10-day PBMC culture with coronavirus spike peptide pools or control peptides (ViraFEST assay). These receptors have no known antigen. Sequencing was carried out using CD4+ T cells from blood, cultured in vitro. The receptors were sampled from a human donor who had recovered from COVID-19.

This clonotype was picked up a small number of times. V usage is TRBV4-3 and J usage is TRBJ2-3; TRBD1 or TRBD2 may be the D gene (5 bases each). The CDR3 is 14 residues long. Per the germline V gene, CDR1 is LGHNA and CDR2 is YSLEER. V was trimmed by 1 base and J by 6 bases, leaving 11 bases between them. CDR3 sequence (DNA): TGCGCCAGCAGCCAAGGAGGGGATAGCGATACGCAGTATTTT. Translating gives CASSQGGDSDTQYF.

The chain joins TRBV2 to TRBJ2-1; unclear D gene. Trimming removed 5 bases at V and 8 bases at J, with 7 bases between. The germline gives CDR1 SNHLY, CDR2 FYNNEI. This CDR3 region has 11 residues. CDR3: CASSLGDEQFF. The CDR3 coding sequence is TGTGCCAGCAGTCTGGGTGATGAGCAGTTCTTC. Looking up the rest from reference TRBV2 and TRBJ2-1 gives the full variable domain: EPEVTQTPSHQVTQMGQEVILRCVPISNHLYFYWYRQILGQKVEFLVSFYNNEISEKSEIFDDQFSVERPDGSNFTLKIRSTKLEDSAMYFCASSLGDEQFFGPGTRLTVL.

The rearrangement joins TRBV5-4 to TRBJ2-5; tentatively, D is TRBD2 (5 bases). Trimming left V 4 bases short and J 3 bases short, with 16 bases between. CDR1 is SGHNT, CDR2 YYREEE, per germline (reference sequence). The CDR3 spans 15 residues. The CDR3 DNA is TGTGCCAGCAGCCTAGAAATCGCCGGGAAAGAGACCCAGTACTTC. Its protein product is CASSLEIAGKETQYF.

This chain uses TRBV19 with TRBJ2-3, with D perhaps assigned TRBD1 or TRBD2 (5 bases each). CDR1 is LNHDA, CDR2 SQIVND, per germline (reference sequence). Trimming took off 3 bases at V and 2 bases at J, with 39 bases between the two ends. The CDR3 is 24 amino acids. Here the CDR3 reads CASSMRHRGPSSRGTGLPTDTQYF. For the CDR3, the DNA is TGTGCCAGTAGTATGAGGCACCGTGGGCCCTCTTCTCGTGGCACAGGACTCCCCACAGATACGCAGTATTTT. The full variable domain, completed using reference TRBV19 and TRBJ2-3, is DGGITQSPKYLFRKEGQNVTLSCEQNLNHDAMYWYRQDPGQGLRLIYYSQIVNDFQKGDIAEGYSVSREKKESFPLTVTSAQKNPTAFYLCASSMRHRGPSSRGTGLPTDTQYFGPGTRLTVL.

The sample holds a few counts of this clonotype. V usage is TRBV14 and J usage is TRBJ2-5; D not certain. The V and J ends lost 1 base and 4 bases respectively, with 10 bases between them. The length of the CDR3 is 14 residues. In germline, CDR1 is SGHDN, CDR2 FVKESK. CDR3 in amino acids: CASSQGARSETQYF. For the CDR3, the DNA is TGTGCCAGCAGCCAAGGGGCTAGGTCAGAGACCCAGTACTTC.

In its sample, this clonotype was seen a few times. V usage is TRBV20-1 and J usage is TRBJ2-7; 8 bases map to TRBD2. This CDR3 region has 15 residues. The J segment lost 6 bases and the V segment lost 1 base, leaving 11 bases of the junction unmatched. Germline assignment: CDR1 DFQATT and CDR2 SNEGSKA (reference sequence). The CDR3 spells CSARGPGGGAPEQYF. CDR3 bases: TGCAGTGCTAGAGGCCCCGGGGGGGGGGCCCCCGAGCAGTACTTC.

This clonotype turned up a few times. The rearrangement links TRBV19 to TRBJ2-5, with D tentatively TRBD1 (5 bases). The V and J ends lost 3 bases and 2 bases respectively, with 13 bases between them. Germline CDR1 is LNHDA and CDR2 is SQIVND (reference sequence). The CDR3 totals 15 residues. CDR3 loop: CASSISTGRQETQYF. CDR3 nucleotides: TGTGCCAGTAGTATTTCAACAGGACGGCAAGAGACCCAGTACTTC. Together with reference TRBV19 and TRBJ2-5, the CDR3 gives the full variable domain: DGGITQSPKYLFRKEGQNVTLSCEQNLNHDAMYWYRQDPGQGLRLIYYSQIVNDFQKGDIAEGYSVSREKKESFPLTVTSAQKNPTAFYLCASSISTGRQETQYFGPGTRLLVL.

The CDR3, as DNA: TGTGCCAGCAGCTTGGGGGGACCGAACACTGAAGCTTTCTTT. It is translated as CASSLGGPNTEAFF. The V call is TRBV5-6, the J call TRBJ1-1, with a weak D call TRBD1 (5 bases). The germline CDR1 and CDR2 sequences are SGHDT and YYEEEE. V gave up 0 bases and J gave up 1 base, with 7 bases separating them. The CDR3 is 14 amino acids.

Only a few counts were recorded for this clonotype. V gene TRBV19 combines with J gene TRBJ2-3; D gene ambiguous. The CDR3 is 14 residues long. The V gene's germline CDR1 is LNHDA and CDR2 SQIVND (reference sequence). V lost 9 bases to trimming and J lost 2 bases, with 15 bases between them. The CDR3 protein is CASRPDRSTDTQYF. The CDR3 nucleotides are TGTGCCAGCCGGCCGGACCGGTCCACAGATACGCAGTATTTT.

The chain has TRBV6-1 and TRBJ2-3, with D perhaps TRBD2 (5 bases). This CDR3 has 16 amino acids. CDR1 is MNHNS, CDR2 SASEGT, per germline. V was trimmed by 6 bases and J by 0 bases, leaving 16 bases between them. The CDR3 reads CASRRAGERSTDTQYF. The CDR3 DNA is TGTGCCAGCAGGCGGGCGGGCGAGAGAAGCACAGATACGCAGTATTTT.

This clonotype was seen only a few times. V usage is TRBV19 and J usage is TRBJ1-5, with a weak D call TRBD1 (6 bases). V lost 4 bases to trimming and J lost 0 bases, with 7 bases between them. Germline CDR1 reads LNHDA; CDR2 reads SQIVND (reference sequence). This CDR3 has 14 amino acids. CDR3 bases: TGTGCCAGTAGTAACAGGGATAGCAATCAGCCCCAGCATTTT. As protein: CASSNRDSNQPQHF.

The J gene is TRBJ2-7, the V gene TRBV7-9, with D hard to call. This CDR3 has 14 residues. The V end lost 5 bases, the J end lost 1 base, and 12 bases lay between the germline ends. Looked up from germline, CDR1 is SEHNR and CDR2 is FQNEAQ (reference sequence). The CDR3 DNA follows: TGTGCCAGCAGCGAGGCGAGCGAGTCCTACGAGCAGTACTTC. It encodes CASSEASESYEQYF.

This chain connects TRBV28 to TRBJ2-4; the D gene is possibly TRBD2 (6 bases). Germline V lookup: CDR1 MDHEN, CDR2 SYDVKM. V was pared by 6 bases and J by 0 bases, with 18 bases between. The CDR3 has 17 residues. Here the CDR3 DNA reads TGTGCCAGCAGCCTTAGCGGAGTGGGACGAGCCAAAAACATTCAGTACTTC. It is translated as CASSLSGVGRAKNIQYF.

This clonotype was detected only a few times. V usage is TRBV20-1 and J usage is TRBJ2-3; 12 bases line up with TRBD2. The J segment lost 5 bases and the V segment lost 6 bases, leaving 12 bases of the junction unmatched. The CDR3 consists of 16 residues. CDR1 and CDR2 (germline): DFQATT, SNEGSKA (reference sequence). The CDR3 coding sequence is TGCAGTGCCACAAAAGGGGCTAGCGGGAGGGTAGATACGCAGTATTTT. As protein: CSATKGASGRVDTQYF.

V gene TRBV20-1 combines with J gene TRBJ1-5, with D uncertain. The CDR3 has 13 residues. Trimming left V 0 bases short and J 7 bases short, with 10 bases between. CDR1 and CDR2 from the germline V gene are DFQATT and SNEGSKA (reference sequence). CDR3 sequence reads: CSARDEGDQPQHF. The CDR3 nucleotides read TGCAGTGCTAGAGATGAAGGTGACCAGCCCCAGCATTTT.

The chain recombines TRBV7-3 with TRBJ2-2; D tentatively reads TRBD1 or TRBD2 (5 bases each). Germline loops: CDR1 SGHTA, CDR2 FQGTGA. The V end lost 2 bases, the J end lost 7 bases, and 11 bases lay between the germline ends. The CDR3 spans 14 residues. The CDR3 loop is CASSLARDGGELFF. The CDR3 DNA reads as TGTGCCAGCAGCTTAGCCAGGGACGGCGGGGAGCTGTTTTTT.

The chain joins TRBV28 to TRBJ1-2; 7 bases line up with TRBD1. Trimming took 10 bases from V and 7 from J; bases not matched to a gene: 9. The CDR3 covers 12 residues. The germline V gene has CDR1 MDHEN and CDR2 SYDVKM. CDR3 in amino acids: CATQGVGFGYTF. The CDR3 coding sequence is TGTGCCACCCAGGGGGTCGGATTTGGCTACACCTTC.

The rearrangement joins TRBV10-3 to TRBJ1-5; perhaps TRBD1 as D (5 bases). The CDR3 runs to 17 residues. V was pared by 0 bases and J by 1 base, with 13 bases between. Germline lookup yields CDR1 ENHRY and CDR2 SYGVKD. The CDR3 coding sequence is TGTGCCATCAGTGAGTCCGTCGGGACCAGGAGCAATCAGCCCCAGCATTTT. This encodes CAISESVGTRSNQPQHF.

This chain uses TRBV20-1 with TRBJ2-7; 8 positions agree with TRBD2. The CDR3 spans 15 residues. Germline V gene sequence: CDR1 DFQATT, CDR2 SNEGSKA (reference sequence). Losses at the gene ends were 3 bases for V and 2 bases for J; bases not matched to a gene: 9. CDR3 protein: CSARGAGELPYEQYF. The CDR3 DNA follows: TGCAGTGCTAGGGGAGCGGGAGAGCTTCCCTACGAGCAGTACTTC.

The V and J genes are TRBV4-1 and TRBJ2-3; 11 nucleotides match TRBD2. The length of the CDR3 is 18 residues. V dropped 3 bases and J dropped 1; count of bases not matched to a gene: 9. Looked up from germline, CDR1 is MGHRA and CDR2 is YSYEKL. Here the CDR3 reads CASSQEQRSGRGTDTQYF. DNA for the CDR3: TGCGCCAGCAGCCAGGAACAGCGTAGCGGGAGGGGCACAGATACGCAGTATTTT.

The J gene is TRBJ1-5, the V gene TRBV6-1, with 9 bases lining up with TRBD1. After removal of 1 base from V and 5 bases from J, the junction contained 3 bases not matched to a gene. CDR1 is MNHNS and CDR2 is SASEGT in the germline V gene. The length of the CDR3 is 15 residues. The DNA for the CDR3 is TGTGCCAGCAGTGAAGAGGGGACAGGGTATCAGCCCCAGCATTTT. Its translation: CASSEEGTGYQPQHF.

J is TRBJ2-1 and V is TRBV11-2, with D uncertain. The germline V and J ends were trimmed by 3 bases and 13 bases, with 10 bases remaining between them. CDR3 length: 11 amino acids. Germline V gives CDR1 SGHAT, CDR2 FQNNGV. The CDR3 is CASSFESHQFF. For the CDR3, the DNA is TGTGCCAGCAGCTTTGAGTCTCACCAGTTCTTC.

The chain links TRBV20-1 to TRBJ1-6; perhaps TRBD1 as D (6 bases). Trimming shortened V by 3 bases and J by 7 bases, and 16 bases separated the two germline ends. CDR1 is DFQATT and CDR2 is SNEGSKA in the germline V gene (reference sequence). CDR3 size: 15 residues. The CDR3 DNA sequence: TGCAGTGCTAGTGGGAACAGGGTTCTCAATTCACCCCTCCACTTT. Protein sequence: CSASGNRVLNSPLHF.

The rearrangement links TRBV20-1 to TRBJ2-7, with D perhaps matching TRBD2 (6 bases). Germline lookup yields CDR1 DFQATT and CDR2 SNEGSKA (reference sequence). There are 15 residues in the CDR3. V lost 3 bases, J lost 7 bases, and 22 bases lay in between. The CDR3 is CSARGRTENYGEQYF. The CDR3 DNA reads TGCAGTGCTAGGGGGAGGACGGAGAATTACGGGGAGCAGTACTTC.